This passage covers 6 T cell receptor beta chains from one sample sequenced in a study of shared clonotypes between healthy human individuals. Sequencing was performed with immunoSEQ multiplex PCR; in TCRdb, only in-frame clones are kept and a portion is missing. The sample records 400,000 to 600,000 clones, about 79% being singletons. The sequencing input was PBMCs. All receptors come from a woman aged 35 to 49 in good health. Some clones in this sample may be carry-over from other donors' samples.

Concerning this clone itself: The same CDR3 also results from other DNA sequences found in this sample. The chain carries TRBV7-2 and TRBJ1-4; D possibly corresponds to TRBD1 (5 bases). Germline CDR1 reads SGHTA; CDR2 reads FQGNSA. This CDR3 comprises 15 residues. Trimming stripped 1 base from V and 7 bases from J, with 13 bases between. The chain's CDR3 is CASSLEGQGGEKLFF. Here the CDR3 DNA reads TGTGCCAGCAGCTTAGAGGGTCAGGGTGGTGAAAAACTGTTTTTT.

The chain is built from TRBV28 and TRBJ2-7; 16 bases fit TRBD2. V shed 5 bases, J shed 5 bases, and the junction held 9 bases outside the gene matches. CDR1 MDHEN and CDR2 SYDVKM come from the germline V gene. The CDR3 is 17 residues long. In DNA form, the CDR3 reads TGTGCCAGCAGTCCCCCGGGGACTAGCGGGAGGGGAGACGAGCAGTACTTC. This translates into CASSPPGTSGRGDEQYF. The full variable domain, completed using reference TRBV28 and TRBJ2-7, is DVKVTQSSRYLVKRTGEKVFLECVQDMDHENMFWYRQDPGLGLRLIYFSYDVKMKEKGDIPEGYSVSREKKERFSLILESASTNQTSMYLCASSPPGTSGRGDEQYFGPGTRLTVT.

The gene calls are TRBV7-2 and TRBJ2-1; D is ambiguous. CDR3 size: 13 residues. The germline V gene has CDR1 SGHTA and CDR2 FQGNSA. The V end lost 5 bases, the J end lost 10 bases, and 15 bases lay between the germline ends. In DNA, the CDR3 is TGTGCCAGCAGCGAAAGGACCGAGCGCGAGCAGTTCTTC. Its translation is CASSERTEREQFF.

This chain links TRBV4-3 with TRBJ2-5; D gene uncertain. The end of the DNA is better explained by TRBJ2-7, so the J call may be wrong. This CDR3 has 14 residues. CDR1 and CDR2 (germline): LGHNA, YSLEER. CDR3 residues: CASSQDLSHYEQYF. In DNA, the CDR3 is TGCGCCAGCAGCCAAGATCTATCCCACTACGAGCAGTACTTC.

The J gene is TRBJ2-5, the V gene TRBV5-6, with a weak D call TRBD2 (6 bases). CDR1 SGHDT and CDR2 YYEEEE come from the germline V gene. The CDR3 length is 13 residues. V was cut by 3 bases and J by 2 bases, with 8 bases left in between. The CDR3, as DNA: TGTGCCAGCAGCTCCCTAGCGCAAGAGACCCAGTACTTC. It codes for CASSSLAQETQYF.

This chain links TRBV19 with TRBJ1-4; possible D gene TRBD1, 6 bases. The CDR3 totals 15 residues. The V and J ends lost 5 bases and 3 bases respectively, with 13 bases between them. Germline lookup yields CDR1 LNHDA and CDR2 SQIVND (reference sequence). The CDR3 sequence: CASSPTTGPNEKLFF. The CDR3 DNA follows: TGTGCCAGTAGTCCTACGACAGGACCTAATGAAAAACTGTTTTTT.